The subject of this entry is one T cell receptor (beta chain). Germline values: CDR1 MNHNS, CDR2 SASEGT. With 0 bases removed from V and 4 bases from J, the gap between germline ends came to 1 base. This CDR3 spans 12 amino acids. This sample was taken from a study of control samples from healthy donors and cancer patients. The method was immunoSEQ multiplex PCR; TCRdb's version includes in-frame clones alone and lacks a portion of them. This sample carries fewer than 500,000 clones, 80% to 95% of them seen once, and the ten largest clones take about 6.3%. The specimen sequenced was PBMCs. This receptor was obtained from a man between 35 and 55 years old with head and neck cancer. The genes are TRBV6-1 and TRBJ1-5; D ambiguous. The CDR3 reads CASSEANQPQHF. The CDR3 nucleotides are TGTGCCAGCAGTGAAGCAAATCAGCCCCAGCATTTT.